The 4 T cell receptor beta chains below all came from one sample that was sequenced in a study of T cells in localized non-small cell lung cancer. TCRdb's table, derived via immunoSEQ multiplex PCR, lists solely in-frame clones and lacks some. The table has tens of thousands of clones, more than 85% seen once; the top ten hold 2% to 3%. Sequencing was performed on PBMCs, taken before any cancer treatment. These receptors all stem from a man aged 40-75 years with stage II lung adenocarcinoma.

This clone was seen a few times. The CDR3 DNA follows: TGTGCCAGCAGTTTAGGTACTTTCAATGAGCAGTTCTTC. This gives the protein CASSLGTFNEQFF. The gene calls are TRBV27 and TRBJ2-1; no clear D. V gave up 2 bases and J gave up 6 bases, with 8 bases separating them. CDR1 is MNHEY and CDR2 is SMNVEV in the germline V gene (reference sequence). The CDR3 is made up of 13 amino acids.

V gene TRBV7-8 combines with J gene TRBJ2-1; 9 bases fit TRBD2. Losses at the gene ends were 0 bases for V and 3 bases for J; bases not matched to a gene: 3. CDR3 length equals 16 residues. CDR1 SGHVS and CDR2 FQNEAQ come from the germline V gene. The CDR3 nucleotides are TGTGCCAGCAGCTTAGCGTGGCGGGGGGGCTACAATGAGCAGTTCTTC. Its translation is CASSLAWRGGYNEQFF.

The rearrangement links TRBV5-1 to TRBJ1-6; TRBD1 aligns across 9 bases. The trim removed 1 base at V and 9 bases at J, leaving 5 bases unmatched. The CDR3 has 15 residues. Germline CDR1 and CDR2: SGHRS and YFSETQ. CDR3 amino acids: CASSLKTGGGSPLHF. DNA of the CDR3: TGCGCCAGCAGCTTGAAGACAGGGGGGGGTTCACCCCTCCACTTT. The full variable domain, in which reference TRBV5-1 and TRBJ1-6 provide the parts outside the CDR3, is KAGVTQTPRYLIKTRGQQVTLSCSPISGHRSVSWYQQTPGQGLQFLFEYFSETQRNKGNFPGRFSGRQFSNSRSEMNVSTLELGDSALYLCASSLKTGGGSPLHFGNGTRLTVT.

V is TRBV7-9 and J is TRBJ2-7; D not resolved. The germline gives CDR1 SEHNR, CDR2 FQNEAQ (reference sequence). With 4 bases removed from V and 0 bases from J, the gap between germline ends came to 13 bases. The CDR3 contains 15 residues. The CDR3 DNA reads as TGTGCCAGCAGCTCGATAAAGACGGCCTCCTACGAGCAGTACTTC. Its translation: CASSSIKTASYEQYF.